This T cell receptor (beta chain) was sequenced for a study of T cell repertoires in cytomegalovirus infection. Study-wide context: Both CMV infection and a matching HLA type were indicated by public TCR beta signatures.

TCRdb called the reads again in MiXCR, with one record for every CDR3 protein. Here the sample spans under 200,000 distinct CDR3 sequences, approximately 17% being singletons. V was clipped by 5 bases and J by 2 bases; unmatched bases: 6. The CDR3 extends over 15 amino acids. From germline, CDR1 is SEHNR and CDR2 FQNEAQ (reference sequence). This clonotype was picked up a small number of times. Its antigen is still unknown. Since no conserved phenylalanine or tryptophan closes the CDR3, a read error is the likely cause. Study results and limitations: HLA-C-restricted CMV clonotypes gave the most frequent clonotype in two of eight donors.

This sequence joins TRBV7-9 and TRBJ2-7; 10 bases agree with TRBD2. The sequence was obtained from a human donor in good health (CMV status not recorded). Some clones in this sample may be carry-over from other donors' samples. Sequenced material: CD8+ T cells from PBMCs. CDR3 sequence (DNA): TGTGCCAGCAGCCCCCCTAGCGGGAGCGCCTACGAGCAGTACTGC. Amino acid sequence: CASSPPSGSAYEQYC.